This TCR beta chain was identified during a study of metastatic and nonmetastatic thyroid tumors. Study information: The authors compared repertoires across blood and tumor or nodule tissue from malignant and benign thyroid patients. Study results and limitations: TCR beta diversity was reportedly significantly higher in malignant thyroid tumors than benign nodules, in blood and tumor.

TCRdb reassembled clones from the PCR reads with MiXCR. The profile shows tens of thousands of clones, 10% to 15% of them singletons. Treatment of any kind had been given to no patient before thyroid surgery. Germline V lookup: CDR1 LGHNA, CDR2 YSLEER. The CDR3 contains 14 residues. V dropped 1 base and J dropped 5 bases, with 9 bases sitting between them. Points on this clone: The antigen is undetermined. Just one base apart from a much larger clone, this may be a read error.

The TCR sequence derives from a female donor with papillary thyroid cancer or a benign thyroid nodule (not recorded which). Some clones in this sample may be carry-over from other donors' samples. This chain links TRBV4-3 with TRBJ2-1; tentative D call: TRBD2 (5 bases). The material sequenced was blood. For the CDR3, the DNA is TGCGCCAGCAGCCAAGCCGGGGTGGACAATGAGCAGTTCTTC. Translation gives CASSQAGVDNEQFF.